Listed here are 29 T cell receptor beta chains from one sample, sequenced in a study of post-analysis software for immune sequencing data. Their antigens are not known. Prepared libraries of TCR beta cDNA carried unique molecular identifiers. A single record per CDR3 protein comes from TCRdb applying MiXCR to the PCR reads. The data show 350,000 to 450,000 distinct CDR3 sequences, with less than 40% seen just once and roughly 13% held by the top ten. Overall study findings and caveats: Patients carried 4 or 5 TRBV segments more frequently than controls did, and TRBV5-6, TRBV5-1 and TRBV20-1 were among them.

Specimen: blood. These receptors were collected from a girl under 18 with multiple sclerosis.

With respect to this clonotype: One junction end does not reproduce the germline sequence, and a read error may be involved. The chain combines TRBV3-1 with TRBJ1-2, with D unresolved. Germline lookup yields CDR1 LGHDT and CDR2 YNNKEL (reference sequence). The CDR3 is made up of 15 amino acids. The chain's CDR3 is CAGSQWATAHYGYTF. DNA of the CDR3: TGTGCCGGCAGCCAGTGGGCGACGGCGCACTATGGCTACACCTTC.

The J gene is TRBJ2-1, the V gene TRBV7-9; 10 nucleotides align to TRBD2. This CDR3 comprises 11 residues. CDR1 and CDR2 (germline): SEHNR, FQNEAQ (reference sequence). CDR3 nucleotides: TGTTCTAGCGGGGGATACAATGAGCAGTTCTTC. Translation: CSSGGYNEQFF.

The chain is built from TRBV25-1 and TRBJ1-5; D remains unclear. Trimming took 1 base from V and 7 from J, leaving 11 bases between them. Germline V gives CDR1 MGHDK, CDR2 SYGVNS. CDR3 length: 14 residues. CDR3 nucleotide sequence: TGTGCCAGCAGTGAATTTGGGTCTGGGCAGCCCCAGCATTTT. It specifies CASSEFGSGQPQHF.

The rearrangement joins TRBV27 to TRBJ2-1; either TRBD1 or TRBD2 may fit D (5 bases each). CDR3 size: 15 residues. Germline V gene lookup returns CDR1 MNHEY and CDR2 SMNVEV (reference sequence). Trimming removed 3 bases at V and 6 bases at J, with 15 bases between. This CDR3 reads CASSFPGTQRNEQFF. Here the CDR3 DNA reads TGTGCCAGCAGTTTCCCCGGGACCCAACGCAATGAGCAGTTCTTC.

The J gene is TRBJ2-5, the V gene TRBV6-2 or TRBV6-3, with 8 bases lining up with TRBD2. The end of the DNA fits TRBJ2-7 better, so the J call may be wrong. The CDR3 sequence is 14 residues long. Germline lookup yields CDR1 MNHEY and CDR2 SVGEGT. The CDR3 region is CASSRDGGANEQYF. CDR3 nucleotide sequence: TGTGCCAGCAGCCGGGACGGGGGGGCCAACGAGCAGTACTTC.

This clonotype was counted between two and nine times. J is TRBJ2-7 and V is TRBV29-1; D is unresolved. The ends were cut back, 6 bases at V and 1 base at J, with 19 bases in the middle. Germline V gene lookup returns CDR1 SQVTM and CDR2 ANQGSEA. The length of the CDR3 is 15 residues. The CDR3 reads CSVEQDLPGSYEQYF. As DNA, the CDR3 is TGCAGCGTCGAACAAGATCTACCAGGTTCCTACGAGCAGTACTTC.

This clonotype was counted between two and nine times. The chain joins TRBV12-3 or TRBV12-4 to TRBJ2-7, with a tentative D call TRBD1 (6 bases). CDR3 length equals 14 residues. The V gene lost 6 bases and the J gene lost 0 bases, with 12 bases spanning the gap. The CDR3 coding sequence is TGTGCCAGCAGCCCTCAGGGGACCTCCTACGAGCAGTACTTC. It yields the protein CASSPQGTSYEQYF.

This clonotype came up a few times. The J gene is TRBJ2-7, the V gene TRBV3-1; D is perhaps TRBD2 (6 bases). CDR1 and CDR2 (germline): LGHDT, YNNKEL (reference sequence). Trimming shortened V by 0 bases and J by 7 bases, and 13 bases separated the two germline ends. The CDR3 length is 14 residues. The CDR3 loop reads CASSQDLAGREQYF. In nucleotides, the CDR3 is TGTGCCAGCAGCCAAGATCTGGCGGGGAGGGAGCAGTACTTC.

The CDR3 region is CASSIAGNGGDTQYF. CDR3 sequence (DNA): TGTGCCAGCAGTATAGCGGGGAACGGCGGAGATACGCAGTATTTT. The V and J genes are TRBV27 and TRBJ2-3; 8 bases align to TRBD2. The CDR3 spans 15 residues. V lost 5 bases to trimming and J lost 5 bases; unmatched junction nucleotides: 9. Germline V gene data show CDR1 as MNHEY and CDR2 as SMNVEV (reference sequence).

A few counts support this clonotype. The J gene is TRBJ2-7, the V gene TRBV12-5; D not resolved. The J call may be faulty, since TRBJ2-5 better matches the DNA end. The CDR3 has 10 residues. The germline V gene encodes CDR1 LGHNT and CDR2 FRNRAP. This CDR3 is CASGGETQYF. In DNA form, the CDR3 reads TGTGCTAGTGGTGGGGAGACCCAGTACTTC.

This clonotype has more than one count but fewer than ten. The chain uses TRBV5-6 and TRBJ2-7; no clear D. Germline values: CDR1 SGHDT, CDR2 YYEEEE. CDR3 length: 13 residues. V dropped 4 bases and J dropped 1 base, with 9 bases sitting between them. CDR3 amino acids: CASSGVASYEQYF. In DNA form, the CDR3 reads TGTGCCAGCAGCGGGGTCGCATCCTACGAGCAGTACTTC.

This chain connects TRBV27 to TRBJ1-1, with D possibly being TRBD1 (6 bases). Germline CDR1 MNHEY, CDR2 SMNVEV (reference sequence). This CDR3 is 13 amino acids long. Trimming took 7 bases from V and 8 from J, leaving 17 bases between them. The DNA for the CDR3 is TGTGCCAGCACCCCCATCCGGGGGGCAGAAGCTTTCTTT. Translating it yields CASTPIRGAEAFF.

This clonotype showed up just a few times. CDR3 nucleotides: TGTGCCAGCTCACCGGGACAGGTCCACTCTAGCACAGATACGCAGTATTTT. Residues: CASSPGQVHSSTDTQYF. The genes are TRBV18 and TRBJ2-3; 8 nucleotides line up with TRBD1. The CDR3 is 17 residues long. V gave up 3 bases and J gave up 0 bases; unmatched junction bases: 8. Germline CDR1 KGHSH, CDR2 LQKENI.

There are a few counts of this clonotype. The chain combines TRBV3-1 with TRBJ1-2; D call uncertain. The germline V gene has CDR1 LGHDT and CDR2 YNNKEL (reference sequence). V was shortened by 1 base and J by 9 bases, with 12 bases between the two germline ends. The CDR3 has 13 residues. This CDR3 is CASSQGSGGSYTF. As DNA, the CDR3 is TGTGCCAGCAGCCAAGGATCCGGCGGGAGCTACACCTTC.

The rearrangement links TRBV27 to TRBJ1-2; a weak D match, TRBD1 (6 bases). This CDR3 is built from 15 residues. Per the germline V gene, CDR1 is MNHEY and CDR2 is SMNVEV (reference sequence). Trimming stripped 2 bases from V and 5 bases from J, with 15 bases between. CDR3 coding DNA: TGTGCCAGCAGTTTAGAGGCAGGAGGGGGTTATGGCTACACCTTC. Its protein product is CASSLEAGGGYGYTF.

The chain couples TRBV29-1 to TRBJ2-1; D is unclear. Gene TRBJ2-7 matches the end of the DNA better, so the J call may be wrong. Germline-derived CDR1 and CDR2 are SQVTM and ANQGSEA. This CDR3 has 12 amino acids. The CDR3 nucleotides read TGCAGCGTGTCGACCCCACACAATGAGCAGTACTTC. It yields the protein CSVSTPHNEQYF.

V is TRBV7-9 and J is TRBJ2-7; 7 bases are a match to TRBD1. The CDR3 consists of 15 residues. The J segment lost 3 bases and the V segment lost 3 bases, leaving 8 bases of the junction unmatched. Germline V gives CDR1 SEHNR, CDR2 FQNEAQ (reference sequence). The chain's CDR3 is CASSFAPDRYYEQYF. The CDR3 coding sequence is TGTGCCAGCAGCTTTGCCCCGGACAGGTACTACGAGCAGTACTTC.

A word on this clonotype: A much larger clone is a single base away; this may be a read error. The chain employs TRBV20-1 and TRBJ2-1; 12 nucleotides agree with TRBD2. In germline, CDR1 is DFQATT, CDR2 SNEGSKA (reference sequence). The CDR3 has 15 amino acids. CDR3 bases: TGCAGTGCTGGAGAACCGACTAGCGGGGGCAATGAGCAGTTCTTC. Translated: CSAGEPTSGGNEQFF.

This clonotype was counted only a few times. The J gene is TRBJ2-1, the V gene TRBV4-1; D not certain. Trimming left V 5 bases short and J 0 bases short, with 11 bases between. CDR3 length: 15 amino acids. Germline assignment: CDR1 MGHRA and CDR2 YSYEKL. This CDR3 reads CASSYRPFSYNEQFF. The DNA of the CDR3 is TGCGCCAGCAGCTACCGACCCTTCTCCTACAATGAGCAGTTCTTC.

The chain is built from TRBV27 and TRBJ2-7; perhaps TRBD2 as D (5 bases). In germline, CDR1 is MNHEY, CDR2 SMNVEV (reference sequence). The V end was cut by 1 base, the J end by 0 bases, with 10 bases between. The CDR3 extends over 15 amino acids. The CDR3 coding sequence is TGTGCCAGCAGTTTATTGCCGGGAAGCTCCTACGAGCAGTACTTC. It encodes CASSLLPGSSYEQYF.

This sequence joins TRBV20-1 and TRBJ2-5; 7 bases are shared with TRBD2. The J call is uncertain, as TRBJ2-7 better fits the DNA end. The CDR3 covers 14 residues. The V gene's germline CDR1 is DFQATT and CDR2 SNEGSKA (reference sequence). CDR3 coding DNA: TGCAGTGCTAACGAGGGGACTATAACTTACGAGCAGTACTTC. Encoded protein: CSANEGTITYEQYF.

The chain recombines TRBV14 with TRBJ1-1; D not certain. CDR3 length: 17 amino acids. Trimming removed 0 bases from V and 2 bases from J, with 16 bases in between. CDR1 and CDR2 from the germline V gene are SGHDN and FVKESK. CDR3 amino acids: CASSQELTSRRNTEAFF. In DNA, the CDR3 is TGTGCCAGCAGCCAAGAATTAACGTCGAGGAGAAACACTGAAGCTTTCTTT. Full variable domain (rest looked up from reference TRBV14 and TRBJ1-1): EAGVTQFPSHSVIEKGQTVTLRCDPISGHDNLYWYRRVMGKEIKFLLHFVKESKQDESGMPNNRFLAERTGGTYSTLKVQPAELEDSGVYFCASSQELTSRRNTEAFFGQGTRLTVV.

The chain recombines TRBV10-3 with TRBJ1-2; D gene ambiguous. This CDR3 contains 14 residues. The V gene lost 5 bases and the J gene lost 8 bases, with 18 bases spanning the gap. Germline V lookup: CDR1 ENHRY, CDR2 SYGVKD. The CDR3 loop is CAISRGVEGSGYTF. DNA for the CDR3: TGTGCCATCAGTCGTGGGGTGGAAGGAAGCGGCTACACCTTC.

DNA for the CDR3: TGTGCCAGCAGTTTCGGGGGGACCACTGAAGCTTTCTTT. It specifies CASSFGGTTEAFF. The genes are TRBV12-3 or TRBV12-4 and TRBJ1-1, with D possibly being TRBD1 (5 bases). The CDR3 is 13 residues long. V lost 3 bases and J 4 bases, leaving 9 bases between the germline ends.

The J gene is TRBJ2-3, the V gene TRBV29-1; tentatively, D is TRBD1 (6 bases). Germline loops: CDR1 SQVTM, CDR2 ANQGSEA. This CDR3 spans 14 amino acids. V was shortened by 5 bases and J by 3 bases, with 15 bases between the two germline ends. The CDR3 reads CSVTQGERTDTQYF. The CDR3, as DNA: TGCAGCGTTACACAGGGAGAGAGGACAGATACGCAGTATTTT.

With regard to this clonotype: Compared with germline, one end of the junction differs, possibly owing to a read error. The rearrangement joins TRBV7-2 to TRBJ1-6, with 9 bases that match TRBD1. Germline-derived CDR1 and CDR2 are SGHTA and FQGNSA. The CDR3 contains 14 residues. Here the CDR3 DNA reads TGTGCCAGCAGCCCGGGACAGGGTAATTTACCCCTCCACTTT. Encoded protein: CASSPGQGNLPLHF.

This clonotype was counted between two and nine times. The V and J genes are TRBV4-1 and TRBJ2-7; D unclear. This CDR3 is built from 15 residues. Germline V CDR1 and CDR2: MGHRA, YSYEKL. The germline V and J ends were trimmed by 0 bases and 0 bases, with 9 bases remaining between them. Here the CDR3 DNA reads TGCGCCAGCAGCCAAGACCACGCGGACTCCTACGAGCAGTACTTC. This translates into CASSQDHADSYEQYF.

This clonotype was detected only a few times. V gene TRBV28 combines with J gene TRBJ2-5, with TRBD2 identical over 13 bases. CDR1 MDHEN and CDR2 SYDVKM come from the germline V gene. The CDR3 length is 14 residues. Losses at the gene ends were 5 bases for V and 11 bases for J; bases not matched to a gene: 8. The DNA of the CDR3 is TGTGCCAGCAGTACCGGGACTAGCGGGGTCGCTCAGTACTTC. As protein: CASSTGTSGVAQYF.

This clonotype was detected only a few times. The chain combines TRBV20-1 with TRBJ2-5; the match to TRBD1 covers 9 bases. The CDR3 totals 13 residues. Losses at the gene ends were 6 bases for V and 3 bases for J; bases not matched to a gene: 5. Germline CDR1 DFQATT, CDR2 SNEGSKA (reference sequence). The CDR3 DNA follows: TGCAGTGCCCAAACAGGGGGCGAAGAGACCCAGTACTTC. Protein product: CSAQTGGEETQYF.